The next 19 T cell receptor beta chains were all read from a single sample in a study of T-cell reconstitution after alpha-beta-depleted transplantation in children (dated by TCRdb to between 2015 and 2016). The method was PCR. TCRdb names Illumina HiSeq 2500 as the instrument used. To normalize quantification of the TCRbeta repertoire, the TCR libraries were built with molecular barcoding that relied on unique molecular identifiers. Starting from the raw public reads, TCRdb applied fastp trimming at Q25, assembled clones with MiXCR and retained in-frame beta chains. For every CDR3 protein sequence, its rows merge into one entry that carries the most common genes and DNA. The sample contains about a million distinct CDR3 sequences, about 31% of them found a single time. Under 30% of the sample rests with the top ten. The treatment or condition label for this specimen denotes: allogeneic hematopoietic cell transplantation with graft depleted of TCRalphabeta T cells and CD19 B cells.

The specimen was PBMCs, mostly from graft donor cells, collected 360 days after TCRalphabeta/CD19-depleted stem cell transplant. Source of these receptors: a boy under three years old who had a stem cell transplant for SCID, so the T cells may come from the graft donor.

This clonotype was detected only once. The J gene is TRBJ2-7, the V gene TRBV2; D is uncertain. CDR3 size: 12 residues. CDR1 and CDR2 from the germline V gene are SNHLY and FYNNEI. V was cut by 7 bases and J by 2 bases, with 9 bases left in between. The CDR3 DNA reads TGTGCCAGCATTTCACAGACCTACGAGCAGTACTTC. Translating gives CASISQTYEQYF.

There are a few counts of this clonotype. CDR3 sequence reads: CASRYAGPHGNEQFF. CDR3 DNA sequence: TGTGCCAGCAGGTACGCGGGACCCCACGGGAATGAGCAGTTCTTC. The chain couples TRBV12-3 or TRBV12-4 to TRBJ2-1, with D possibly TRBD2 on 6 matching bases. This CDR3 has 15 amino acids. The V end was cut by 6 bases, the J end by 7 bases, with 19 bases between.

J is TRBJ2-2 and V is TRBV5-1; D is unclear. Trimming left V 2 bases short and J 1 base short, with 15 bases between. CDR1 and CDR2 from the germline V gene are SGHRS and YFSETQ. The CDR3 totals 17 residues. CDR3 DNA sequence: TGCGCCAGCAGCTTTACCGGGCGCAGAGGGAACACCGGGGAGCTGTTTTTT. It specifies CASSFTGRRGNTGELFF. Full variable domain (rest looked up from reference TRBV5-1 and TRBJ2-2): KAGVTQTPRYLIKTRGQQVTLSCSPISGHRSVSWYQQTPGQGLQFLFEYFSETQRNKGNFPGRFSGRQFSNSRSEMNVSTLELGDSALYLCASSFTGRRGNTGELFFGEGSRLTVL.

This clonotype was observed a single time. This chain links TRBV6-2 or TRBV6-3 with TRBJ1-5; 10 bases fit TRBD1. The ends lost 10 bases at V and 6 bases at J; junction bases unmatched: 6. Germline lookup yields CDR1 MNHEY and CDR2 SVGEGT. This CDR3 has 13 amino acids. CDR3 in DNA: TGTGCCACCCGGGACAGGGGCAGTCAGCCCCAGCATTTT. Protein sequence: CATRDRGSQPQHF.

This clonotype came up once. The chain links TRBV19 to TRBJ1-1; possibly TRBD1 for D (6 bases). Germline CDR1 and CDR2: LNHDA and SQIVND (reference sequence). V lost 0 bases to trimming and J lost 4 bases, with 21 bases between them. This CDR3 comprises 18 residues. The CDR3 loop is CASSIDRPGRGRITEAFF. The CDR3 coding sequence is TGTGCCAGTAGTATAGACCGGCCCGGCAGGGGAAGAATCACTGAAGCTTTCTTT. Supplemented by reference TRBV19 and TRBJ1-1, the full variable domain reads DGGITQSPKYLFRKEGQNVTLSCEQNLNHDAMYWYRQDPGQGLRLIYYSQIVNDFQKGDIAEGYSVSREKKESFPLTVTSAQKNPTAFYLCASSIDRPGRGRITEAFFGQGTRLTVV.

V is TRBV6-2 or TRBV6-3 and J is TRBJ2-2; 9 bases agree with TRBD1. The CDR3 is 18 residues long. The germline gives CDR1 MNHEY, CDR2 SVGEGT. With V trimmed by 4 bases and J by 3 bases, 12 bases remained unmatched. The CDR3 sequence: CASSSYRGLVRDTGELFF. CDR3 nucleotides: TGTGCCAGCAGTTCGTACAGGGGGCTCGTTCGTGACACCGGGGAGCTGTTTTTT.

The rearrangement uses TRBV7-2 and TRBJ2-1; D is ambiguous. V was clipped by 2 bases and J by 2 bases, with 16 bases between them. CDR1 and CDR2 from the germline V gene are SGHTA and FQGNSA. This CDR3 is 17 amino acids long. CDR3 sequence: CASSLLTLLVTYNEQFF. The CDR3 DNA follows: TGTGCCAGCAGCTTATTGACGCTCCTAGTTACCTACAATGAGCAGTTCTTC.

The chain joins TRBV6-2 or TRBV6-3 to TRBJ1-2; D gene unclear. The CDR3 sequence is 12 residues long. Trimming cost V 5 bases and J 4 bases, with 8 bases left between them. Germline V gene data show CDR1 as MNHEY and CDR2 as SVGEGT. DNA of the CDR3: TGTGCCAGCAGTGACACGGTCTATGGCTACACCTTC. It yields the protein CASSDTVYGYTF.

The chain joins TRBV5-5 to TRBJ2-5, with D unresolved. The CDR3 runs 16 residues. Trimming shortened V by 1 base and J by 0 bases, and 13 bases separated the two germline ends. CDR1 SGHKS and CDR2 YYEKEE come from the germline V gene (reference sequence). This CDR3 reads CASSLRATTDQETQYF. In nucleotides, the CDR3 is TGTGCCAGCAGCTTGAGGGCCACAACCGACCAAGAGACCCAGTACTTC. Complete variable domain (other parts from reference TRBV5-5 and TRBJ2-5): DAGVTQSPTHLIKTRGQQVTLRCSPISGHKSVSWYQQVLGQGPQFIFQYYEKEERGRGNFPDRFSARQFPNYSSELNVNALLLGDSALYLCASSLRATTDQETQYFGPGTRLLVL.

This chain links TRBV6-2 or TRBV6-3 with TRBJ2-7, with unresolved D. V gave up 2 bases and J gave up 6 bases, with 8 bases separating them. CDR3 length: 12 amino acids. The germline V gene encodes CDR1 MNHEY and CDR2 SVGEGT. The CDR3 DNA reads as TGTGCCAGCAGTTACGTGCACGCCGAGCAGTACTTC. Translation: CASSYVHAEQYF.

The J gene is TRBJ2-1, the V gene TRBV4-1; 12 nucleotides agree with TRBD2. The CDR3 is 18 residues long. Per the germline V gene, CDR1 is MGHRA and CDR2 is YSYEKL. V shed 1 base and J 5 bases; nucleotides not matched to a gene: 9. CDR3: CASSQGVRLAGGHNEQFF. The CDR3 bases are TGCGCCAGCAGCCAAGGGGTCCGGCTAGCGGGGGGGCACAATGAGCAGTTCTTC.

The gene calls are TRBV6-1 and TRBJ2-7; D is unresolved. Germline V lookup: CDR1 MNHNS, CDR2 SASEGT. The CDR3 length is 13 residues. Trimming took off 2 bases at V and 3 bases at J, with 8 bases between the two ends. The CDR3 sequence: CASSEQVYYEQYF. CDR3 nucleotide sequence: TGTGCCAGCAGTGAACAGGTCTACTACGAGCAGTACTTC.

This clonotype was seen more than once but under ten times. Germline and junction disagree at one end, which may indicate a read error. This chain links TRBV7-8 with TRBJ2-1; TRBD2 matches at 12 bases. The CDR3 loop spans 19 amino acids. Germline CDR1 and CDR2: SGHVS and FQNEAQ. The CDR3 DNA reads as TGTGCCAGCAGCCAAAGACCTGAGCTAGCGGGGGGGCGCTACAATGAGCAGCTCTTC. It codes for CASSQRPELAGGRYNEQLF.

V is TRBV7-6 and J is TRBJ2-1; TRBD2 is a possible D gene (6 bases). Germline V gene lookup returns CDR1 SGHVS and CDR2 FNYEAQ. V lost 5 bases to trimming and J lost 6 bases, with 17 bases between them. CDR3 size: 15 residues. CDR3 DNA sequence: TGTGCCAGCAGCCCTTGGGACGGGGGAGGCAATGAGCAGTTCTTC. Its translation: CASSPWDGGGNEQFF.

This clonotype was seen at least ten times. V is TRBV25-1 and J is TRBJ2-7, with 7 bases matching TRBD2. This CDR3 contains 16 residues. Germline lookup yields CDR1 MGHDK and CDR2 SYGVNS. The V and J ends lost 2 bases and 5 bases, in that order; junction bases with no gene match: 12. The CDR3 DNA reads TGTGCCAGCAGTGAAGAGGGGAGGGTACCGTCGCACGAGCAGTACTTC. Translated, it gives CASSEEGRVPSHEQYF.

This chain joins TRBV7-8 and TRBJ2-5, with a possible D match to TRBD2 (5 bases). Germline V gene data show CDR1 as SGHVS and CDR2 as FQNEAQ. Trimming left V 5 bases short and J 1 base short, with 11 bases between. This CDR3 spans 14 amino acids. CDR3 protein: CASSPGLVQETQYF. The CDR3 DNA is TGTGCCAGCAGCCCAGGACTCGTCCAAGAGACCCAGTACTTC. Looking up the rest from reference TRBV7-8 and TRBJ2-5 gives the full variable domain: GAGVSQSPRYKVAKRGQDVALRCDPISGHVSLFWYQQALGQGPEFLTYFQNEAQLDKSGLPSDRFFAERPEGSVSTLKIQRTQQEDSAVYLCASSPGLVQETQYFGPGTRLLVL.

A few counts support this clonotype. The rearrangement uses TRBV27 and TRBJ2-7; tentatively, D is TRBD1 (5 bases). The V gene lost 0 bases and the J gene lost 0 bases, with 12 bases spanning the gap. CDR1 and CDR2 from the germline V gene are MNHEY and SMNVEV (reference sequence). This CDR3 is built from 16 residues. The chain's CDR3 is CASSLSGHPSSYEQYF. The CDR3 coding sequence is TGTGCCAGCAGTTTATCTGGACACCCGAGCTCCTACGAGCAGTACTTC.

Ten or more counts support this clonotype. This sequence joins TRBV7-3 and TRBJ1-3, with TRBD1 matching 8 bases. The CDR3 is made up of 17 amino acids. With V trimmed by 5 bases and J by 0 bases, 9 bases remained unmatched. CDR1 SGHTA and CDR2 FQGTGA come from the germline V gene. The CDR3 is CASSPSGGAGSGNTIYF. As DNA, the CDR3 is TGTGCCAGCAGCCCCTCAGGGGGCGCAGGCTCTGGAAACACCATATATTTT.

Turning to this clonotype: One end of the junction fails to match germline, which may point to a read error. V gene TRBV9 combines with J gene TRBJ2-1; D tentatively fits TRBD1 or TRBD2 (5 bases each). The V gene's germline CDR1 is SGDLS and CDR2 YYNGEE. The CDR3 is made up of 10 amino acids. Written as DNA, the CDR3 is TGTGCCAGCGGGACGTCGACTCAGGCTTTC. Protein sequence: CASGTSTQAF.